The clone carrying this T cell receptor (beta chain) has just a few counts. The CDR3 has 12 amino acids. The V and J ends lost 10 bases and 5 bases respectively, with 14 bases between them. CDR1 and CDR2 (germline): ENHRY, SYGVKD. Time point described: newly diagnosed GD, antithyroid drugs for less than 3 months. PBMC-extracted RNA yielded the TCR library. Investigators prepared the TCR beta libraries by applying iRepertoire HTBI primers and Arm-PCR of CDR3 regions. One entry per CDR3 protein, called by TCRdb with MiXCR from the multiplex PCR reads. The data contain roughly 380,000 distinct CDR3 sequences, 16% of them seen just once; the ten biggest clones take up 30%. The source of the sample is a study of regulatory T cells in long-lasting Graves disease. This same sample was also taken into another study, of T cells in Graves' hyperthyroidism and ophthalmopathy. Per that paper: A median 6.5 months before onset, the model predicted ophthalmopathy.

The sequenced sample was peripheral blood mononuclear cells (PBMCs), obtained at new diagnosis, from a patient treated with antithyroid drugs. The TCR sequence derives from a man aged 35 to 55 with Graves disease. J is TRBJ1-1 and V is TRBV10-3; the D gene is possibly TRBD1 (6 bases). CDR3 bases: TGTGCCACCTCTCTCCAGGGGACTGAAGCTTTCTTT. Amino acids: CATSLQGTEAFF.